The clone carrying this T cell receptor (beta chain) has more than one count but fewer than ten. Its antigen is as yet unknown. This CDR3 has 15 residues. Germline lookup yields CDR1 SQVTM and CDR2 ANQGSEA. V was shortened by 2 bases and J by 1 base, with 15 bases between the two germline ends. The sample originates from a study of human T cells and chemical hapten exposure. Study-wide context: The sensitizing agent was 2% DPC, placed on 2 cm by 2 cm of upper inner arm skin.

TCRdb independently ran MiXCR on the RACE reads; one entry per CDR3 protein. There are about 200,000 distinct CDR3 sequences in the sample; around 23% occur only once, and approximately 2.3% lies in the top ten. Study-level points and caveats: Expanded TCRs grouped into significantly more large CDR3 similarity clusters than controls produced. DPC sensitization produced no change in TCRs with frequency above 1 in 1000.

The time point here: patch test 3, about 24 weeks after DPC sensitization. Noted treatment: therapeutic diphenylcyclopropenone sensitization with weekly scalp DPC. At every patch-test visit, blood was drawn before the patch test was applied. The V gene is TRBV29-1, the J gene TRBJ2-7; D is tentatively TRBD1 or TRBD2 (5 bases each). This receptor was identified in a woman in her thirties or forties with alopecia areata. Some clones in this sample may be carry-over from other donors' samples. Sequenced material: whole blood, taken in connection with sensitization to the hapten diphenylcyclopropenone (DPC). The CDR3 coding sequence is TGCAGCGTTGAAATCGCCGGGACGGGATCCTACGAGCAGTACTTC. The encoded protein is CSVEIAGTGSYEQYF.